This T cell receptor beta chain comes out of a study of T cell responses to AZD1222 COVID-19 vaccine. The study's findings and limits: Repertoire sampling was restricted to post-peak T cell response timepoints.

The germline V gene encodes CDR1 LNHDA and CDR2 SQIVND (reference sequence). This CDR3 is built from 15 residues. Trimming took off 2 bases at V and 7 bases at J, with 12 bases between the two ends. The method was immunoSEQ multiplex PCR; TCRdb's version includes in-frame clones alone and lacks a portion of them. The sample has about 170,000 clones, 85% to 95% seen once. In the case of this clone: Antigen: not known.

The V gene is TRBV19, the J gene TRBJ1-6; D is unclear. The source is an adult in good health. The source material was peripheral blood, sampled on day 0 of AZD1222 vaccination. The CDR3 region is CASSIRVRANSPLHF. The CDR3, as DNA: TGTGCCAGTAGTATAAGGGTCCGGGCCAATTCACCCCTCCACTTT. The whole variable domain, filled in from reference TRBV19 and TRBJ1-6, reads DGGITQSPKYLFRKEGQNVTLSCEQNLNHDAMYWYRQDPGQGLRLIYYSQIVNDFQKGDIAEGYSVSREKKESFPLTVTSAQKNPTAFYLCASSIRVRANSPLHFGNGTRLTVT.